This is a list of T cell receptor beta chains from one sample in a study of blood T cell repertoires in COVID-19. Repertoires were generated with immunoSEQ multiplex PCR, while TCRdb's copy carries only in-frame clones and drops some. In the table there are 150,000 to 200,000 clones, 92% of which are singletons. Material for sequencing was peripheral blood. The receptors derive from a man aged 25 to 40 with COVID-19, enrolled during active disease. The CDR3 runs from the conserved cysteine through the conserved F or W. Each record gives: CDR3 length, D gene, V gene, CDR3 protein. A D gene is named only where the DNA matches it firmly.

>14|TRBD1|TRBV29-1
CSVVGTGGGETQYF
>13|NA|TRBV6-5
CASRSREDQPQHF
>14|NA|TRBV19
CASSIVQGNQPQHF
>15|NA|TRBV7-9
CASSKKTDSGNTIYF
>14|TRBD2|TRBV5-4
CASSLGGGTDTQYF
>14|NA|TRBV19
CASRPGHSNTEAFF
>14|TRBD2|TRBV28
CASSQAGRVNEQFF
>14|TRBD1|TRBV29-1
CSVDSPGTGGGYTF
>17|TRBD2|TRBV5-1
CASSMGLAGPSSATQYF
>14|NA|TRBV11-3
CASSLDGTGETQYF
>13|NA|TRBV5-1
CASSRVSTDTQYF
>15|TRBD1|TRBV5-1
CASSLVQGGGETQYF
>16|NA|TRBV5-1
CASSLKREIRTDTQYF
>15|TRBD1|TRBV2
CASTTDRVGNQPQHF
>15|NA|TRBV9
CASSVALGGDYGYTF
>11|NA|TRBV30
CAWMGGETQYF
>18|TRBD1|TRBV25-1
CASSDPAGGSLRGYGYTF
>15|NA|TRBV13
CASSPDEGGEDTQYF
>16|TRBD1|TRBV9
CASSVGGRGSYNEQFF
>16|NA|TRBV7-9
CASSPSVRESSYEQYF
>15|TRBD1|TRBV28
CASTTGTAMNTEAFF
>15|NA|TRBV11-2
CASSLATGFSYEQYF
>15|NA|TRBV7-2
CASSPRLAGESPLHF
>12|NA|TRBV7-2
CASSHPPGEAFF
>16|TRBD1|TRBV19
CASREEQGEYNQPQHF
>14|NA|TRBV6-5
CASSYSRGLYGYTF
>17|TRBD2|TRBV18
CASSRYTSGSSYNEQFF
>11|TRBD1|TRBV29-1
CSHDRGAEAFF
>15|TRBD1|TRBV5-5
CASSLAIGTGSGYTF
>13|NA|TRBV28
CASNGEWGDTQYF
>16|NA|TRBV4-3
CASSQVFRVPDDGYTF
>14|TRBD1|TRBV7-9
CASSVGQGETEAFF
>16|TRBD1|TRBV27
CASSLYAGGSNQPQHF
>13|NA|TRBV30
CAWSVRRDREAFF
>15|TRBD1|TRBV27
CASSQQGLVHYGYTF
>15|NA|TRBV5-6
CASSVLTGSWYEQYF
>14|NA|TRBV27
CASSITGFGDTQYF
>14|TRBD1|TRBV2
CASSLQGTNEKLFF
>14|NA|TRBV7-9
CASHSFLVGNTIYF
>11|NA|TRBV25-1
CASTEGGEAFF
>16|NA|TRBV10-3
CAITSTGRGTNTEAFF
>14|NA|TRBV25-1
CASSESQVSYEQYF
>15|TRBD2|TRBV28
CASREAGRNTGELFF
>15|NA|TRBV5-1
CASSRLQGANTEAFF
>14|NA|TRBV5-1
CASSLQDTNYGYTF
>13|NA|TRBV18
CASSTGLQETQYF
>15|TRBD1|TRBV7-8
CASSLGGQGGQPQHF
>14|NA|TRBV30
CAWSTSRGETEAFF
>13|NA|TRBV6-1
CASSDRVGTEAFF
>13|TRBD1|TRBV2
CASRDSLSYEQYF
>14|TRBD1|TRBV28
CASKLDREPSEQYF
>16|TRBD1|TRBV28
CASIFKRAQGARGYTF
>13|NA|TRBV29-1
CSVEKRRNTEAFF
>13|NA|TRBV28
CASSLTGNTEAFF
>18|TRBD1|TRBV15
CATSRGFRGLLGNEKLFF
>14|NA|TRBV5-1
CASSFTTENTEAFF
>16|NA|TRBV19
CASSTRTPRGTDTQYF